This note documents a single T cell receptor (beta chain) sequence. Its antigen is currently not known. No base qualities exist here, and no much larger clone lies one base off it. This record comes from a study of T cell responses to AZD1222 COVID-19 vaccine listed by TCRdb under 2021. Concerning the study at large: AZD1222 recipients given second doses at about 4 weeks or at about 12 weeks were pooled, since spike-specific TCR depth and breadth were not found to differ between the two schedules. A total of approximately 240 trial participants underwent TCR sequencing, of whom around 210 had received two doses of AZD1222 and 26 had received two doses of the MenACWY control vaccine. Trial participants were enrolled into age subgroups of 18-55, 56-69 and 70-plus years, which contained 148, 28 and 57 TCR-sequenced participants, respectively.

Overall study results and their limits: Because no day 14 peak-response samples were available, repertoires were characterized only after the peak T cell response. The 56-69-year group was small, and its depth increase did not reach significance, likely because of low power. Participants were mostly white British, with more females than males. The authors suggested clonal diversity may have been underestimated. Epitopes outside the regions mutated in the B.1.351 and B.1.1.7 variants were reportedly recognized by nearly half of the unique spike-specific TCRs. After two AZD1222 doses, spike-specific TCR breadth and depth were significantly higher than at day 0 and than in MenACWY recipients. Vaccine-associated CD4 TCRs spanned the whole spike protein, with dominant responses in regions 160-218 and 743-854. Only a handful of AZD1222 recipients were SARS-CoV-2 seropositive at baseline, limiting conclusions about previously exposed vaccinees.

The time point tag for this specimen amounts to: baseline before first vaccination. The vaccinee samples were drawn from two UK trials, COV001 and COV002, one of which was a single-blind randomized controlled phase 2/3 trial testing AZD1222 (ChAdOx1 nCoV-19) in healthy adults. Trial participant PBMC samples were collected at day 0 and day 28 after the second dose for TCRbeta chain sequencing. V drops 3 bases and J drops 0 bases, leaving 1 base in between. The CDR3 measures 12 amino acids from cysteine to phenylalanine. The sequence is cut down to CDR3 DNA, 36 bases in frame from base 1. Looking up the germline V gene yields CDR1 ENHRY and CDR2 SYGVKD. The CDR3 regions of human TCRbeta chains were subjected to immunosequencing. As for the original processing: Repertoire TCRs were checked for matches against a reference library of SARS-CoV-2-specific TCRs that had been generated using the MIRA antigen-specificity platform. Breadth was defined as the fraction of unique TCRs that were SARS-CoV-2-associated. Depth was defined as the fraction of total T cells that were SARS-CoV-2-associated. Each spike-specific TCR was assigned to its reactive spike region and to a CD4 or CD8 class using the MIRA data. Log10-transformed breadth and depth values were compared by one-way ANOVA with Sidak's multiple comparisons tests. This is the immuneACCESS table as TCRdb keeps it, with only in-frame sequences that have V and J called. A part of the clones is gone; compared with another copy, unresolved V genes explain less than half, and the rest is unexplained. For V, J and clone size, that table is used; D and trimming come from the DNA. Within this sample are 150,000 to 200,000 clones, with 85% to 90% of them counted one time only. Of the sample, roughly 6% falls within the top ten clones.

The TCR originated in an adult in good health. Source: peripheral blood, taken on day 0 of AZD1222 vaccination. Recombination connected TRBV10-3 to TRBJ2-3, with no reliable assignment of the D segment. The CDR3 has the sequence CAISDSTDTQYF. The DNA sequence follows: TGTGCCATCAGTGATAGCACAGATACGCAGTATTTT.